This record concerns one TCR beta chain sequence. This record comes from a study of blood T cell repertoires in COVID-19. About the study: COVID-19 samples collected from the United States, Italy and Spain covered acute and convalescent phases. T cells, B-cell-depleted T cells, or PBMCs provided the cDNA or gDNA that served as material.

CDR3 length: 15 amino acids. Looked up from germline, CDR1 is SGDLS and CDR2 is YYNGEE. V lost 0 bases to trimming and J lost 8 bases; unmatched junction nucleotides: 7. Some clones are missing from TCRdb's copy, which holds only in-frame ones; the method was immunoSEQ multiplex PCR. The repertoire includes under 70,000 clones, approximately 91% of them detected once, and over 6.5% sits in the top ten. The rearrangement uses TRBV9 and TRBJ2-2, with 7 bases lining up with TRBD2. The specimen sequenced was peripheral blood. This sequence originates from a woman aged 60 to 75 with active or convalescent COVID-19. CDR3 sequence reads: CASSVVEAGAGELFF. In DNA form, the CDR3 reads TGTGCCAGCAGCGTAGTAGAGGCGGGAGCGGGGGAGCTGTTTTTT.